This T cell receptor (beta chain) derives from a study of blood T cell repertoires in COVID-19. Study summary: COVID-19 samples from acute and convalescent phases originated in the United States, Italy and Spain. The analysed material was cDNA or gDNA that came from T cells, B-cell-depleted T cells, or PBMCs.

As handled by the study authors: Amplified reference gene primers provided the basis for estimating nucleated cell counts. The assay was immunoSEQ multiplex PCR, and TCRdb's table has in-frame clones only and misses some. That table furnishes V, J and clone size, whereas the DNA furnished D and trimming. The sample includes fewer than 400,000 clones, around 85% of them seen just once. V lost 3 bases and J 2 bases, leaving 11 bases between the germline ends. CDR1 and CDR2 (germline): SGHDN, FVKESK. The CDR3 loop spans 15 amino acids. The receptor comes from a woman under 30 with acute or convalescent COVID-19. The chain is built from TRBV14 and TRBJ1-3; D might be TRBD1 (6 bases). Sample: peripheral blood. Here the CDR3 reads CASSQAGTPGNTIYF. CDR3 nucleotides: TGTGCCAGCAGCCAGGCTGGGACACCTGGAAACACCATATATTTT. Supplemented by reference TRBV14 and TRBJ1-3, the full variable domain reads EAGVTQFPSHSVIEKGQTVTLRCDPISGHDNLYWYRRVMGKEIKFLLHFVKESKQDESGMPNNRFLAERTGGTYSTLKVQPAELEDSGVYFCASSQAGTPGNTIYFGEGSWLTVV.